This T cell receptor beta chain was sequenced during a study of blood T cell repertoires in COVID-19. J gave up 5 bases and V 4 bases, and 8 bases lay outside the gene matches. The V gene's germline CDR1 is SGHTS and CDR2 YDEGEE. CDR3 size: 16 residues. In the original processing: It was from reference gene primer amplification that nucleated cell counts were estimated. Assay: immunoSEQ multiplex PCR; the TCRdb copy retains only in-frame clones and omits some. That table gives V, J and clone size, and the DNA gave D and trimming. The sample records fewer than 300,000 clones, over 65% being singletons. This clone was counted between two and nine times.

The clonotype comes from a woman of 80 years or more with acute or convalescent COVID-19. What was sequenced was peripheral blood. The chain recombines TRBV5-8 with TRBJ1-5; TRBD1 matches at 11 bases. In DNA, the CDR3 is TGTGCCAGCAGCCCTAGGACAGGGGGCTTCCATCAGCCCCAGCATTTT. Translated: CASSPRTGGFHQPQHF. The whole variable domain, filled in from reference TRBV5-8 and TRBJ1-5, reads EAGVTQSPTHLIKTRGQQATLRCSPISGHTSVYWYQQALGLGLQFLLWYDEGEERNRGNFPPRFSGRQFPNYSSELNVNALELEDSALYLCASSPRTGGFHQPQHFGDGTRLSIL.